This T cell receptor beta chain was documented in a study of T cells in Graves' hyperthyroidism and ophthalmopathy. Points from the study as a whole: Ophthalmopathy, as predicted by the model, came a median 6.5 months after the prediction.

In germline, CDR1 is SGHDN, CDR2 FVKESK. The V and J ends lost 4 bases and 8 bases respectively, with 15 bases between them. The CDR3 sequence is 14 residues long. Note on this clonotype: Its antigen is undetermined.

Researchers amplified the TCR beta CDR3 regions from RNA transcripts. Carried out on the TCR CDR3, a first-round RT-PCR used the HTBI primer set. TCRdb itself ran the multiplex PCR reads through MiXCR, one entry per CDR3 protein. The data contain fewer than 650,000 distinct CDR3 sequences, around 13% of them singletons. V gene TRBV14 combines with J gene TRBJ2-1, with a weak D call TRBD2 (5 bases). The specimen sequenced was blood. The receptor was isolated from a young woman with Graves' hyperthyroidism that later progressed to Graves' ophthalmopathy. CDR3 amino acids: CASSPRPGSHEQFF. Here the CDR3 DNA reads TGTGCCAGCAGCCCCCGGCCGGGGTCCCATGAGCAGTTCTTC.